The present entry profiles one T cell receptor (beta chain) with its context. As yet, its antigen is unknown. This specimen comes from a study of cytomegalovirus exposure and HLA in healthy donors. Study-level findings and limits: Most TCR sequences were seen very rarely across donors, but some public TCRs occurred in many.

Assay used: immunoSEQ multiplex PCR; TCRdb lists only in-frame clones, some missing. The table records around 250,000 clones, around 89% of them present only once. The CDR3 totals 15 residues. Germline CDR1 reads MDHEN; CDR2 reads SYDVKM. Trimming took 4 bases from V and 5 from J; bases not matched to a gene: 5. This TCR was sampled from a woman aged 18-30 years in good health and CMV-seronegative. The rearrangement links TRBV28 to TRBJ1-5; 10 positions match TRBD1. What was sequenced was PBMCs. The CDR3 DNA reads as TGTGCCAGCAGTTACGGGACAGGGGTTTATCAGCCCCAGCATTTT. It codes for CASSYGTGVYQPQHF. The full variable domain, in which reference TRBV28 and TRBJ1-5 provide the parts outside the CDR3, is DVKVTQSSRYLVKRTGEKVFLECVQDMDHENMFWYRQDPGLGLRLIYFSYDVKMKEKGDIPEGYSVSREKKERFSLILESASTNQTSMYLCASSYGTGVYQPQHFGDGTRLSIL.